This TCR beta chain was recorded in a study of T cells after yellow fever vaccination. Study conclusions and caveats: Once the booster was given, most primary-vaccination clones reappeared, at approximately 97% for CD4 and roughly 86% for CD8.

TCRdb reprocessed the 5' RACE reads via MiXCR and lists one record per CDR3 protein. Among roughly 250,000 distinct CDR3 sequences listed, 10% to 15% were seen once. This clonotype has just a few counts. What it binds is unknown. The CDR3 contains 16 residues. CDR1 and CDR2 (germline): MNHEY, SVGEGT. V was clipped by 4 bases and J by 7 bases; unmatched bases: 13. This material consisted of CD4+ T cells sorted from PBMCs, taken 45 days after the yellow fever booster vaccination. The source of this sequence is a man younger than 45 who received the YFV17D yellow fever vaccine. V usage is TRBV6-2 or TRBV6-3 and J usage is TRBJ1-5, with TRBD1 identical over 7 bases. CDR3: CASSSPATGSQQPQHF. In nucleotides, the CDR3 is TGTGCCAGCAGTTCCCCCGCGACAGGGTCGCAACAGCCCCAGCATTTT.